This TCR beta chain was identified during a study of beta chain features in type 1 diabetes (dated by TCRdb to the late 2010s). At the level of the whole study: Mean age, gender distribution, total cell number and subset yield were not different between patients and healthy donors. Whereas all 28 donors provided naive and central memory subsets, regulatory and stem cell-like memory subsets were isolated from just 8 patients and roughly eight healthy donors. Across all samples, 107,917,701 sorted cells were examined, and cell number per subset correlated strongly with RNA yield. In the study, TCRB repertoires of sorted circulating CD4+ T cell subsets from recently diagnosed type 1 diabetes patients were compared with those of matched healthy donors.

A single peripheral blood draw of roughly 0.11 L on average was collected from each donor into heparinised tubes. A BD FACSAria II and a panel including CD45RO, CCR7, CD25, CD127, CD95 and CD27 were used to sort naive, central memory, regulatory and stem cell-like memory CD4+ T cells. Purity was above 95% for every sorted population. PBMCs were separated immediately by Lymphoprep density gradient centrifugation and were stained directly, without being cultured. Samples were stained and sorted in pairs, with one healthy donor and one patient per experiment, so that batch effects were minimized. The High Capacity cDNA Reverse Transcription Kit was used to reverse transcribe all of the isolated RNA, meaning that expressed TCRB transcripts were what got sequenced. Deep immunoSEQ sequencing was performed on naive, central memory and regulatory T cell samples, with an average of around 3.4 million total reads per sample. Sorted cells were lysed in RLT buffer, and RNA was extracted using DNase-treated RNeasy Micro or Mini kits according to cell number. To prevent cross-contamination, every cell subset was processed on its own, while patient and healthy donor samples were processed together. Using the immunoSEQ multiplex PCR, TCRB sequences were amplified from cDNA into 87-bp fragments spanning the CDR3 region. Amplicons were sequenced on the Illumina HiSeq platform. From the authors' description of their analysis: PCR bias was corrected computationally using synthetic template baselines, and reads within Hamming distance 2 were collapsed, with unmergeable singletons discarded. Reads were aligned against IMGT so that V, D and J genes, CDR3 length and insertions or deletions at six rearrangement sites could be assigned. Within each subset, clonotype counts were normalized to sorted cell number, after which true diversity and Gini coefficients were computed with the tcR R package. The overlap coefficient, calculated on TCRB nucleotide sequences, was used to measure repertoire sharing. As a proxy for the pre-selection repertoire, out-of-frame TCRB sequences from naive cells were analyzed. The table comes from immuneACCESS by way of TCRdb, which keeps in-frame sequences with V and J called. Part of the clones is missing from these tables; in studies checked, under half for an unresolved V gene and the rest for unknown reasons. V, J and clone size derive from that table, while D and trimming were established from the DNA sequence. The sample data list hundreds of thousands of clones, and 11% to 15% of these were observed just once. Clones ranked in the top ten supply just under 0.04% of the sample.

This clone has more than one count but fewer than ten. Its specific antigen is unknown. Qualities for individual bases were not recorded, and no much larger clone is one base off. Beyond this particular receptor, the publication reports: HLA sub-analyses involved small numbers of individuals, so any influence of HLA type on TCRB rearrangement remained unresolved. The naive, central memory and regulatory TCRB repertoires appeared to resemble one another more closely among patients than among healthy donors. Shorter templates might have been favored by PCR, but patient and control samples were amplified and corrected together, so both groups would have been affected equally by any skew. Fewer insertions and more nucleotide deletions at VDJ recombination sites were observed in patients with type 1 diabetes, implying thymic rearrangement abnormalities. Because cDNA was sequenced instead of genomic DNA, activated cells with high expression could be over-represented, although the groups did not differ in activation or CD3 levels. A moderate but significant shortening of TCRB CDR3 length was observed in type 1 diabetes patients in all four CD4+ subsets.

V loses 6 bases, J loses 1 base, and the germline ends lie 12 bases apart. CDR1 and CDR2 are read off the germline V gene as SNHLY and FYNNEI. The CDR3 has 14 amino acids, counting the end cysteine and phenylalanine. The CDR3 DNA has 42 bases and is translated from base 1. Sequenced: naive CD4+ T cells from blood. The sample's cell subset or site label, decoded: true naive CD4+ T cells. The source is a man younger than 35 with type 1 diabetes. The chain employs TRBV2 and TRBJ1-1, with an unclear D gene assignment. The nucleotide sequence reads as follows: TGTGCCAGCAGGGCAGGAGCCTGGAACACTGAAGCTTTCTTT. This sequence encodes CASRAGAWNTEAFF.